The 25 T cell receptor beta chains below were found in one sample sequenced in a study of blood T cells in healthy people across ages. A second roughly 6 to 11 cycle PCR used barcoded and J-beta primers. TCRdb ran MiXCR on the 5' RACE reads and lists one entry per CDR3 protein. The sample has 1,800,000 or so distinct CDR3 sequences; 30% to 40% are singletons. The specimen was blood. These TCRs come from a human donor in good health.

This rearrangement joins TRBV28 to TRBJ1-1, with no clear D. The germline V gene has CDR1 MDHEN and CDR2 SYDVKM. Trimming shortened V by 4 bases and J by 8 bases, and 11 bases separated the two germline ends. This CDR3 contains 12 residues. CDR3: CASSSGPREAFF. CDR3 bases: TGTGCCAGCAGTTCCGGTCCGAGAGAAGCTTTCTTT.

The V and J genes are TRBV20-1 and TRBJ2-5; TRBD2 agrees at 8 bases. The junction had 7 bases not matched to a gene; V was cut back by 1 base and J by 3 bases. CDR1 is DFQATT and CDR2 is SNEGSKA in the germline V gene (reference sequence). The CDR3 sequence is 15 residues long. CDR3 in DNA: TGCAGTGCTAGAGGGCGGCTAGCGGGTAAAGAGACCCAGTACTTC. Its translation is CSARGRLAGKETQYF.

V gene TRBV7-9 combines with J gene TRBJ2-7; D is unclear. CDR3 size: 13 residues. Germline CDR1 is SEHNR and CDR2 is FQNEAQ (reference sequence). V was shortened by 2 bases and J by 4 bases, with 9 bases between the two germline ends. The CDR3 loop reads CASSLMRVYEQYF. CDR3 bases: TGTGCCAGCAGCTTAATGCGAGTATACGAGCAGTACTTC. The variable domain in full, with the rest retrieved from reference TRBV7-9 and TRBJ2-7, is DTGVSQNPRHKITKRGQNVTFRCDPISEHNRLYWYRQTLGQGPEFLTYFQNEAQLEKSRLLSDRFSAERPKGSFSTLEIQRTEQGDSAMYLCASSLMRVYEQYFGPGTRLTVT.

CDR3 in DNA: TGTGCCAGCAGAGGGGACAGGGGGCTACAAAGCTCCTACAATGAGCAGTTCTTC. Protein sequence: CASRGDRGLQSSYNEQFF. The rearrangement links TRBV11-2 to TRBJ2-1; 12 bases align to TRBD1. V shed 6 bases and J 0 bases; nucleotides not matched to a gene: 9. The CDR3 spans 18 residues. Looked up from germline, CDR1 is SGHAT and CDR2 is FQNNGV.

V and J are TRBV4-2 and TRBJ2-1; D is perhaps TRBD2 (5 bases). Germline CDR1 reads LGHNA; CDR2 reads YNFKEQ. The CDR3 covers 15 residues. V was clipped by 2 bases and J by 5 bases, with 13 bases between them. The CDR3 nucleotides are TGTGCCAGCAGCCAAAGGCTGGACTTAAACAATGAGCAGTTCTTC. Translating gives CASSQRLDLNNEQFF.

The chain is built from TRBV20-1 and TRBJ2-1; the match to TRBD2 covers 8 bases. The length of the CDR3 is 15 residues. Germline-derived CDR1 and CDR2 are DFQATT and SNEGSKA (reference sequence). The ends lost 3 bases at V and 6 bases at J; junction bases unmatched: 10. The DNA of the CDR3 is TGCAGTGCTAGGCTAGCGGGCGGGGGCCGCAATGAGCAGTTCTTC. Translating it yields CSARLAGGGRNEQFF.

V and J are TRBV5-1 and TRBJ2-7, with D perhaps TRBD1 (7 bases). With 4 bases removed from V and 6 bases from J, the gap between germline ends came to 17 bases. The CDR3 is made up of 14 amino acids. The germline CDR1 and CDR2 sequences are SGHRS and YFSETQ. The CDR3 region is CASSVSGGKIEQYF. CDR3 nucleotide sequence: TGCGCCAGCAGCGTGTCAGGGGGGAAAATCGAGCAGTACTTC.

The V call is TRBV7-3, the J call TRBJ2-1; no clear D gene. The CDR3 sequence is 13 residues long. Germline-derived CDR1 and CDR2 are SGHTA and FQGTGA. V was pared by 1 base and J by 10 bases, with 11 bases between. The CDR3 nucleotides are TGTGCCAGCAGCTTAAGGTATGGAACAGAGCAGTTCTTC. Translating it yields CASSLRYGTEQFF.

The J gene is TRBJ2-1, the V gene TRBV20-1; D unresolved. Germline V gene lookup returns CDR1 DFQATT and CDR2 SNEGSKA (reference sequence). This CDR3 has 13 residues. V lost 0 bases and J lost 9, with 12 bases in between. Here the CDR3 reads CSARDPYESEQFF. The CDR3 DNA reads TGCAGTGCTAGAGATCCTTATGAGTCTGAGCAGTTCTTC.

For this clonotype: At one end the junction does not follow the germline gene, possibly because of a read error. This rearrangement joins TRBV5-5 to TRBJ1-6; tentatively, D is TRBD1 (5 bases). Germline CDR1 SGHKS, CDR2 YYEKEE (reference sequence). This CDR3 region has 14 residues. DNA of the CDR3: TGTGCCAGCAGCCCCACCACCAGGGATTCGCCCCGCCACTTT. Amino acid sequence: CASSPTTRDSPRHF.

CDR3 DNA: TGCAGTGCTGATTCTTGGGACTTACAAGAAGAGACCCAGTACTTC. This gives the protein CSADSWDLQEETQYF. The chain uses TRBV20-1 and TRBJ2-5; possible D gene TRBD2, 6 bases. In germline, CDR1 is DFQATT, CDR2 SNEGSKA (reference sequence). Between the trimmed V and J ends, which lost 5 bases and 3 bases, there was a span of 19 bases. This CDR3 has 15 residues.

The chain couples TRBV3-1 to TRBJ2-4; D call uncertain. The assigned J gene may be wrong: the sequence end matches TRBJ2-5 better. The CDR3 spans 14 residues. Germline loops: CDR1 LGHDT, CDR2 YNNKEL (reference sequence). In DNA, the CDR3 is TGTGCCAGCAGCCAAAAAACTGTCCAAGAGACCCAGTACTTC. Translated: CASSQKTVQETQYF.

This clonotype appeared many times. The chain has TRBV5-1 and TRBJ2-7; D gene uncertain. The CDR3 is 15 residues long. In germline, CDR1 is SGHRS, CDR2 YFSETQ. Trimming removed 1 base from V and 0 bases from J, with 11 bases in between. The CDR3 spells CASSLTVLSSYEQYF. The CDR3 region has the DNA TGCGCCAGCAGCTTGACAGTGTTAAGCTCCTACGAGCAGTACTTC.

This clonotype was picked up a small number of times. The genes are TRBV20-1 and TRBJ2-5; 7 nucleotides align to TRBD1. With 7 bases clipped from V and 1 base from J, the junction kept 12 bases outside the gene matches. Per germline, CDR1 DFQATT and CDR2 SNEGSKA (reference sequence). This CDR3 spans 15 amino acids. This chain's CDR3 is CSEIPRGQSQETQYF. In nucleotides, the CDR3 is TGCAGTGAAATTCCCCGGGGACAGAGCCAAGAGACCCAGTACTTC.

This clonotype has at least ten counts. This chain links TRBV7-3 with TRBJ2-3; TRBD2 matches 7 bases. Unmatched junction bases numbered 5, after V lost 4 bases and J lost 1 base. Germline V CDR1 and CDR2: SGHTA, FQGTGA. This CDR3 has 15 residues. CDR3 nucleotides: TGTGCCAGCAGCTCCATAGCGGGTGGCACAGATACGCAGTATTTT. This gives the protein CASSSIAGGTDTQYF. Drawing the rest from reference TRBV7-3 and TRBJ2-3, the complete variable domain is GAGVSQTPSNKVTEKGKYVELRCDPISGHTALYWYRQSLGQGPEFLIYFQGTGAADDSGLPNDRFFAVRPEGSVSTLKIQRTERGDSAVYLCASSSIAGGTDTQYFGPGTRLTVL.

This clonotype was counted only a few times. The chain carries TRBV20-1 and TRBJ2-7; D remains ambiguous. This CDR3 comprises 12 residues. Germline values: CDR1 DFQATT, CDR2 SNEGSKA (reference sequence). V was cut by 3 bases and J by 2 bases, with 8 bases left in between. CDR3 in DNA: TGCAGTGCTAGTAAGCAGACCTACGAGCAGTACTTC. It codes for CSASKQTYEQYF.

About this clonotype itself: The junction departs from the called germline gene at one end, perhaps through a read error. The V and J genes are TRBV7-2 and TRBJ2-7; 7 nucleotides agree with TRBD2. CDR3 length: 15 residues. Germline V gene lookup returns CDR1 SGHTA and CDR2 FQGNSA. The CDR3 DNA follows: TGTGCCAGCAGCTTAATCGGCGGGGGAGAGTACGGGCAGTACTTC. It yields the protein CASSLIGGGEYGQYF. Full variable domain (remainder filled in from reference TRBV7-2 and TRBJ2-7): GAGVSQSPSNKVTEKGKDVELRCDPISGHTALYWYRQSLGQGLEFLIYFQGNSAPDKSGLPSDRFSAERTGGSVSTLTIQRTQQEDSAVYLCASSLIGGGEYGQYFGPGTRLTVT.

The chain couples TRBV18 to TRBJ1-1; D unresolved. The V end was cut by 3 bases, the J end by 10 bases, with 9 bases between. CDR1 is KGHSH and CDR2 is LQKENI in the germline V gene. The CDR3 covers 11 residues. CDR3 sequence: CASSPESGAFF. The CDR3 region has the DNA TGTGCCAGCTCACCTGAATCAGGAGCTTTCTTT.

The chain couples TRBV7-2 to TRBJ1-1, with 8 nucleotides matching TRBD1. V was clipped by 3 bases and J by 5 bases; unmatched bases: 11. The CDR3 runs to 16 residues. The V gene's germline CDR1 is SGHTA and CDR2 FQGNSA. The CDR3 sequence: CASSFNQGATGTEAFF. CDR3 nucleotides: TGTGCCAGCAGCTTCAACCAGGGGGCAACCGGTACTGAAGCTTTCTTT.

V is TRBV4-3 and J is TRBJ2-3; D is unresolved. V lost 4 bases to trimming and J lost 2 bases, with 19 bases between them. CDR3 length: 17 residues. Germline lookup yields CDR1 LGHNA and CDR2 YSLEER. This CDR3 is CASSLTLSAISTDTQYF. In nucleotides, the CDR3 is TGCGCCAGCAGCCTTACCTTGTCTGCTATATCCACAGATACGCAGTATTTT.

In this sample, this clonotype turned up a few times. The chain uses TRBV6-2 or TRBV6-3 and TRBJ2-7; 7 nucleotides line up with TRBD1. The V gene's germline CDR1 is MNHEY and CDR2 SVGEGT. The CDR3 loop spans 16 amino acids. The trim removed 6 bases at V and 3 bases at J, leaving 14 bases unmatched. CDR3 protein: CASRTMGQRGGYEQYF. CDR3 bases: TGTGCCAGCAGAACGATGGGACAGCGAGGAGGCTACGAGCAGTACTTC.

There are many counts of this clonotype. This chain connects TRBV5-1 to TRBJ1-5; D call uncertain. The V gene's germline CDR1 is SGHRS and CDR2 YFSETQ. The CDR3 length is 14 residues. The V end was cut by 2 bases, the J end by 4 bases, with 10 bases between. DNA of the CDR3: TGCGCCAGCAGCTTAGGAGAGCGTAATCAGCCCCAGCATTTT. Translating gives CASSLGERNQPQHF.

This clonotype was seen only a few times. This chain connects TRBV4-1 to TRBJ2-4; D gene uncertain. The CDR3 contains 15 residues. The V gene's germline CDR1 is MGHRA and CDR2 YSYEKL. Trimming shortened V by 0 bases and J by 8 bases, and 14 bases separated the two germline ends. The CDR3 spells CASSQDYPPGDIQYF. CDR3 coding DNA: TGCGCCAGCAGCCAAGATTACCCTCCAGGCGACATTCAGTACTTC.

CDR3 DNA: TGTGCCATCGGGACAGAGAGCTCCTATAATTCACCCCTCCACTTT. Translating it yields CAIGTESSYNSPLHF. V is TRBV6-1 and J is TRBJ1-6; 7 bases are a match to TRBD1. Germline V gene data show CDR1 as MNHNS and CDR2 as SASEGT. J gave up 0 bases and V 10 bases, and 6 bases lay outside the gene matches. The CDR3 totals 15 residues.

The chain joins TRBV18 to TRBJ1-2; D remains unclear. This CDR3 spans 11 amino acids. In germline, CDR1 is KGHSH, CDR2 LQKENI. Trimming cost V 4 bases and J 12 bases, with 12 bases left between them. CDR3: CASSQGDGHTF. The CDR3 DNA reads TGTGCCAGCTCACAGGGCGACGGCCACACCTTC. The full variable domain, rest sourced from reference TRBV18 and TRBJ1-2, is NAGVMQNPRHLVRRRGQEARLRCSPMKGHSHVYWYRQLPEEGLKFMVYLQKENIIDESGMPKERFSAEFPKEGPSILRIQQVVRGDSAAYFCASSQGDGHTFGSGTRLTVV.